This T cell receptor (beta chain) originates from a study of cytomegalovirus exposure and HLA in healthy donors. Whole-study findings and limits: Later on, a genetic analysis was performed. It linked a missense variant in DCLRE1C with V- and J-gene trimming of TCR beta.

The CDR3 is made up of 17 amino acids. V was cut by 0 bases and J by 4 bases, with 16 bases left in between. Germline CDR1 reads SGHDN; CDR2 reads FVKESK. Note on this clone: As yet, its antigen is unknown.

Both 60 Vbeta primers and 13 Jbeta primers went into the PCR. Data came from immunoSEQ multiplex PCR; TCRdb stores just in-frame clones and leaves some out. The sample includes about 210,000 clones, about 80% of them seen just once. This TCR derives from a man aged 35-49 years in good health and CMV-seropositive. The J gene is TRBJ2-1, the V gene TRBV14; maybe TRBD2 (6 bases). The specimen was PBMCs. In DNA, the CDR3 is TGTGCCAGCAGCCAAGATGGCCGTAGCGGACTATACAATGAGCAGTTCTTC. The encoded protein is CASSQDGRSGLYNEQFF.